Detailed here is one T cell receptor (beta chain). Antigen unknown. The entry originates in a study of T cell repertoires in cytomegalovirus infection. Looking at the study overall: Recently identified HLA-C-restricted CMV epitopes were among the peptides used. Matching HLA type and CMV infection were both indicated by public TCR beta signatures.

Whole-study results and caveats: Clonotypes of TCR beta that were HLA-C-restricted and CMV-specific dominated the ex vivo response. Carriers of CMV and the relevant HLA type were discriminated by public TCR beta frequency.

From germline, CDR1 is SGHTA and CDR2 FQGNSA. The V gene lost 2 bases and the J gene lost 7 bases, with 12 bases spanning the gap. This CDR3 region has 14 residues. One entry per CDR3 protein, called by TCRdb with MiXCR from the reads. Altogether fewer than 1,000,000 distinct CDR3 sequences are present, 31% being singletons, with the ten largest covering about an eighth. V usage is TRBV7-2 and J usage is TRBJ1-5; D perhaps matches TRBD1 (5 bases). This material consisted of cultured CD8+ T cells from PBMCs, taken from culture after CMV antigen stimulation. The origin of this receptor is a human donor in good health (CMV status not recorded). Some clones in this sample may be carry-over from other donors' samples. The CDR3 coding sequence is TGTGCCAGCAGCTTAAGGCAGGGCGACCAGCCCCAGCATTTT. Translation gives CASSLRQGDQPQHF.